This T cell receptor (beta chain) was obtained from a study of T cells in Graves' hyperthyroidism and ophthalmopathy. Germline CDR1 is MNHEY and CDR2 is SMNVEV (reference sequence). With 2 bases clipped from V and 5 bases from J, the junction kept 8 bases outside the gene matches. The CDR3 has 17 amino acids. It was RNA transcripts that yielded the amplified TCR beta CDR3 regions. Carried out on the TCR CDR3, a first-round RT-PCR used the HTBI primer set. TCRdb independently ran MiXCR on the multiplex PCR reads; one entry per CDR3 protein. Of 300,000 to 450,000 distinct CDR3 sequences detected, around 16% appear once; the ten largest clones hold 25% to 35%. The table lists this clonotype with many counts.

Sequenced input: blood. The J gene is TRBJ2-1, the V gene TRBV27; 11 positions match TRBD2. The sequence came from a woman under 30 with Graves' hyperthyroidism that later progressed to Graves' ophthalmopathy. The CDR3 loop is CASSLPTGTSGNNEQFF. The CDR3 DNA reads as TGTGCCAGCAGTTTACCAACCGGGACTAGCGGAAACAATGAGCAGTTCTTC.